What follows are 32 T cell receptor beta chains derived from one specimen sequenced in a study of blood T cell repertoires in COVID-19. Repertoires were generated with immunoSEQ multiplex PCR, while TCRdb's copy carries only in-frame clones and drops some. The sample carries some 460,000 clones, roughly 85% recorded once. The material sequenced was PBMCs or T cells enriched from blood (not recorded which). The receptors were sampled from a young woman with acute COVID-19.

This sequence joins TRBV5-4 and TRBJ1-6, with D tentatively TRBD1 (5 bases). Germline assignment: CDR1 SGHNT and CDR2 YYREEE (reference sequence). Trimming removed 0 bases at V and 10 bases at J, with 17 bases between. CDR3 size: 16 residues. This chain's CDR3 is CASSLGVDKGVSPLHF. The CDR3 region has the DNA TGTGCCAGCAGCTTGGGAGTGGACAAAGGAGTCTCACCCCTCCACTTT.

The chain joins TRBV11-2 to TRBJ2-5, with TRBD2 matching over 7 bases. The CDR3 is 16 amino acids. Looked up from germline, CDR1 is SGHAT and CDR2 is FQNNGV. V was clipped by 2 bases and J by 2 bases; unmatched bases: 8. The CDR3 region is CASSLRVASGQETQYF. CDR3 DNA: TGTGCCAGCAGCTTAAGGGTAGCTAGCGGACAAGAGACCCAGTACTTC.

The rearrangement uses TRBV28 and TRBJ1-5; 7 bases line up with TRBD1. Germline values: CDR1 MDHEN, CDR2 SYDVKM. The CDR3 totals 14 residues. Trimming cost V 5 bases and J 5 bases; bases outside gene matches: 6. This CDR3 reads CASSETGLDQPQHF. CDR3 nucleotide sequence: TGTGCCAGCAGTGAGACAGGGCTGGATCAGCCCCAGCATTTT.

With respect to this clone: Other DNA sequences from this sample encode an identical CDR3 as well. This rearrangement joins TRBV5-1 to TRBJ1-4, with 7 bases fitting TRBD1. CDR1 SGHRS and CDR2 YFSETQ come from the germline V gene. With 0 bases clipped from V and 8 bases from J, the junction kept 4 bases outside the gene matches. CDR3 length: 14 residues. CDR3 protein: CASSLGQGGEKLFF. The CDR3 nucleotides read TGCGCCAGCAGCTTGGGACAGGGAGGCGAAAAACTGTTTTTT. Combining the CDR3 with reference TRBV5-1 and TRBJ1-4 gives the whole variable domain KAGVTQTPRYLIKTRGQQVTLSCSPISGHRSVSWYQQTPGQGLQFLFEYFSETQRNKGNFPGRFSGRQFSNSRSEMNVSTLELGDSALYLCASSLGQGGEKLFFGSGTQLSVL.

This sequence joins TRBV28 and TRBJ2-3; 8 positions agree with TRBD1. J was trimmed by 4 bases and V by 6 bases; bases with no gene match: 12. The CDR3 sequence is 16 residues long. Germline V gives CDR1 MDHEN, CDR2 SYDVKM. The CDR3 protein is CASRDPGTGLSDTQYF. The CDR3 DNA reads as TGTGCCAGCAGGGACCCCGGGACAGGTCTGTCAGATACGCAGTATTTT.

This chain connects TRBV7-9 to TRBJ1-4; no definite D call. There are 15 residues in the CDR3. CDR1 SEHNR and CDR2 FQNEAQ come from the germline V gene (reference sequence). V lost 6 bases to trimming and J lost 2 bases, with 13 bases between them. The CDR3 DNA sequence: TGTGCCAGCAGTTACACCCACATTACTAATGAAAAACTGTTTTTT. Its translation is CASSYTHITNEKLFF.

The J gene is TRBJ2-7, the V gene TRBV5-1; 7 nucleotides agree with TRBD2. From germline, CDR1 is SGHRS and CDR2 YFSETQ. The CDR3 is 15 amino acids. J lost 2 bases, V lost 4 bases, and 9 bases had no gene match. The CDR3 nucleotides read TGCGCCAGCAGCGGAACCGGGACTATCCCCTACGAGCAGTACTTC. Its translation: CASSGTGTIPYEQYF.

The chain carries TRBV21-1 and TRBJ1-2; the table's D gene call, TRBD1, was not cross checked with the DNA. TRBV21-1 is labeled a pseudogene. The CDR3 is made up of 15 amino acids. The DNA for the CDR3 is TGTGCCAGCCCGAATCCCGGGACAGGGGAGCCGGGCTACACCTTC. The encoded protein is CASPNPGTGEPGYTF.

As DNA, the CDR3 is TGTGCCACCCTAGGTGAAGTCAACACTGAAGCTTTCTTT. Its translation is CATLGEVNTEAFF. This chain joins TRBV15 and TRBJ1-1; D ambiguous. CDR1 is LNHNV and CDR2 is YYDKDF in the germline V gene (reference sequence). The V and J ends lost 8 bases and 2 bases respectively, with 12 bases between them. CDR3 size: 13 residues.

The CDR3 region is CASRGQGWNQPQHF. The DNA for the CDR3 is TGTGCCAGCAGGGGACAGGGTTGGAATCAGCCCCAGCATTTT. This chain joins TRBV2 and TRBJ1-5; 9 nucleotides agree with TRBD1. There are 14 residues in the CDR3. CDR1 and CDR2 (germline): SNHLY, FYNNEI. Unmatched junction bases numbered 4, after V lost 6 bases and J lost 4 bases.

V and J are TRBV2 and TRBJ1-1; D is unresolved. Germline CDR1 is SNHLY and CDR2 is FYNNEI. The CDR3 extends over 13 amino acids. V lost 7 bases to trimming and J lost 4 bases, with 13 bases between them. CDR3 nucleotide sequence: TGTGCCAGCATCATAGGAGGAGGCACTGAAGCTTTCTTT. Its translation is CASIIGGGTEAFF.

The V and J genes are TRBV7-9 and TRBJ2-1; no definite D call. The CDR3 is made up of 13 amino acids. Trimming took off 0 bases at V and 10 bases at J, with 10 bases between the two ends. CDR1 is SEHNR and CDR2 is FQNEAQ in the germline V gene (reference sequence). The CDR3 loop is CASSLAAHREQFF. Here the CDR3 DNA reads TGTGCCAGCAGCTTAGCGGCACACCGAGAGCAGTTCTTC.

The table lists this clone with a few counts. The chain has TRBV7-3 and TRBJ2-5; perhaps TRBD1 as D (5 bases). CDR3 length: 13 residues. Per the germline V gene, CDR1 is SGHTA and CDR2 is FQGTGA. V shed 1 base and J shed 4 bases, with 7 bases lying between them. CDR3 protein: CASSLSQGETQYF. CDR3 sequence (DNA): TGTGCCAGCAGCTTAAGTCAGGGAGAGACCCAGTACTTC.

V and J are TRBV29-1 and TRBJ2-1; no clear D. CDR1 is SQVTM, CDR2 ANQGSEA, per germline. The CDR3 has 11 residues. V gave up 3 bases and J gave up 12 bases, with 12 bases separating them. CDR3: CSVDLRSRQFF. CDR3 coding DNA: TGCAGCGTTGATTTGCGATCTCGGCAGTTCTTC.

The V call is TRBV3-1 (or the pseudogene TRBV3-2), the J call TRBJ2-7; 7 bases fit TRBD2. The CDR3 runs to 14 residues. Germline lookup yields CDR1 LGHDT and CDR2 YNNKEL (reference sequence). Losses at the gene ends were 0 bases for V and 5 bases for J; bases not matched to a gene: 4. The CDR3 DNA sequence: TGTGCCAGCAGCCAAGAAGCGGGGAGGAACGAGCAGTACTTC. Residues: CASSQEAGRNEQYF.

This chain links TRBV18 with TRBJ2-3; 7 nucleotides agree with TRBD2. The germline gives CDR1 KGHSH, CDR2 LQKENI. The CDR3 consists of 18 residues. V shed 6 bases and J 5 bases; nucleotides not matched to a gene: 20. The CDR3 DNA follows: TGTGCCAGCTCCTCCCTTTTGGTAGCGGGTGAAGCAGGAGATACGCAGTATTTT. Its translation: CASSSLLVAGEAGDTQYF.

CDR3 sequence: CASSFEGDTEAFF. CDR3 nucleotide sequence: TGTGCCAGCAGTTTTGAGGGCGACACTGAAGCTTTCTTT. This rearrangement joins TRBV6-5 to TRBJ1-1, with D uncertain. The length of the CDR3 is 13 residues. Per the germline V gene, CDR1 is MNHEY and CDR2 is SVGAGI. V was shortened by 4 bases and J by 3 bases, with 9 bases between the two germline ends.

The genes are TRBV11-2 and TRBJ2-7; no clear D gene. The CDR3 length is 14 residues. The V gene lost 2 bases and the J gene lost 2 bases, with 10 bases spanning the gap. Germline V gene data show CDR1 as SGHAT and CDR2 as FQNNGV. For the CDR3, the DNA is TGTGCCAGCAGCTTAATGGCAGGTACCTACGAGCAGTACTTC. It yields the protein CASSLMAGTYEQYF.

The chain combines TRBV19 with TRBJ1-5; perhaps TRBD1 as D (5 bases). The CDR3 consists of 19 residues. CDR1 is LNHDA, CDR2 SQIVND, per germline (reference sequence). Trimming took 0 bases from V and 1 from J, leaving 19 bases between them. The CDR3 region has the DNA TGTGCCAGTAGTATAGAAGGGGCGCAAAGTGGGATCAGCAATCAGCCCCAGCATTTT. Amino acids: CASSIEGAQSGISNQPQHF. The full variable domain, rest sourced from reference TRBV19 and TRBJ1-5, is DGGITQSPKYLFRKEGQNVTLSCEQNLNHDAMYWYRQDPGQGLRLIYYSQIVNDFQKGDIAEGYSVSREKKESFPLTVTSAQKNPTAFYLCASSIEGAQSGISNQPQHFGDGTRLSIL.

The chain combines TRBV15 with TRBJ1-2; D unclear. Deletions cut 1 base from V and 4 bases from J, with 10 bases between. The germline gives CDR1 LNHNV, CDR2 YYDKDF (reference sequence). The CDR3 is 14 residues long. As DNA, the CDR3 is TGTGCCACCAGCAGAGGAGCGGAAATCTATGGCTACACCTTC. Translated, it gives CATSRGAEIYGYTF.

The rearrangement links TRBV6-5 to TRBJ2-1, with no clear D. In germline, CDR1 is MNHEY, CDR2 SVGAGI. V was shortened by 0 bases and J by 5 bases, with 11 bases between the two germline ends. The CDR3 is 15 residues long. The CDR3 DNA reads TGTGCCAGCAGTTACTCAACCTTCACTCACAATGAGCAGTTCTTC. Residues: CASSYSTFTHNEQFF.

This chain links TRBV9 with TRBJ2-7; D unclear. The germline CDR1 and CDR2 sequences are SGDLS and YYNGEE. The CDR3 is 15 residues long. The V end lost 0 bases, the J end lost 6 bases, and 16 bases lay between the germline ends. The CDR3 coding sequence is TGTGCCAGCAGCGTAGCGCCCCACCGGGTAGGCGAGCAGTACTTC. Translation gives CASSVAPHRVGEQYF.

This chain connects TRBV19 to TRBJ1-5; a weak D match, TRBD1 (6 bases). CDR3 length equals 18 residues. Germline CDR1 LNHDA, CDR2 SQIVND (reference sequence). V lost 2 bases, J lost 2 bases, and 19 bases lay in between. The CDR3 DNA sequence: TGTGCCAGTAGTATAAGGCCTGGGACATCAGGGGGCAATCAGCCCCAGCATTTT. Translated: CASSIRPGTSGGNQPQHF.

This rearrangement joins TRBV7-8 to TRBJ2-1, with 8 nucleotides matching TRBD1. Germline CDR1 and CDR2: SGHVS and FQNEAQ. Trimming at V came to 7 bases and at J to 0 bases, leaving 11 bases not matched to a gene. CDR3 length: 17 residues. Here the CDR3 reads CASILDRALDSYNEQFF. The CDR3 nucleotides are TGTGCCAGCATCCTGGACAGGGCCTTAGACTCCTACAATGAGCAGTTCTTC. Full variable domain (rest looked up from reference TRBV7-8 and TRBJ2-1): GAGVSQSPRYKVAKRGQDVALRCDPISGHVSLFWYQQALGQGPEFLTYFQNEAQLDKSGLPSDRFFAERPEGSVSTLKIQRTQQEDSAVYLCASILDRALDSYNEQFFGPGTRLTVL.

The rearrangement uses TRBV24-1 and TRBJ2-7; 8 bases align to TRBD2. Germline V gene data show CDR1 as KGHDR and CDR2 as SFDVKD. The CDR3 is 17 amino acids. V trimming: 4 bases; J trimming: 0 bases; junction bases outside the gene matches: 10. The CDR3 coding sequence is TGTGCCACCAGTGAGGGTACAGGAGCGGGAGACTCCTACGAGCAGTACTTC. Translation: CATSEGTGAGDSYEQYF.

The CDR3 sequence is CASSRDLESFRRNQPQHF. In DNA form, the CDR3 reads TGTGCCAGCAGCCGAGACTTAGAGAGTTTTCGTCGCAATCAGCCCCAGCATTTT. This rearrangement joins TRBV7-9 to TRBJ1-5; D uncertain. The CDR3 runs to 18 residues. Trimming cost V 5 bases and J 2 bases, with 22 bases left between them. Germline V gives CDR1 SEHNR, CDR2 FQNEAQ (reference sequence).

The chain links TRBV4-1 to TRBJ2-3; 8 bases are a match to TRBD2. This CDR3 has 16 residues. Trimming cost V 3 bases and J 0 bases; bases outside gene matches: 5. The germline V gene has CDR1 MGHRA and CDR2 YSYEKL. The DNA for the CDR3 is TGCGCCAGCAGCCAGCTAGCGGGCCGGAGCACAGATACGCAGTATTTT. This codes for CASSQLAGRSTDTQYF.

This rearrangement joins TRBV7-2 to TRBJ1-2, with TRBD1 matching over 7 bases. V lost 5 bases, J lost 6 bases, and 12 bases stayed unmatched. Germline assignment: CDR1 SGHTA and CDR2 FQGNSA. The CDR3 is 15 amino acids. CDR3 amino acids: CASSEGQADVNGYTF. In nucleotides, the CDR3 is TGTGCCAGCAGCGAAGGACAGGCGGACGTTAATGGCTACACCTTC.

The chain uses TRBV6-5 and TRBJ2-1, with D maybe TRBD1 (6 bases). The ends were cut back, 4 bases at V and 7 bases at J, with 11 bases in the middle. The CDR3 contains 13 residues. Per germline, CDR1 MNHEY and CDR2 SVGAGI. CDR3: CASSWLQGNEQFF. The CDR3 bases are TGTGCCAGCAGTTGGCTCCAGGGGAATGAGCAGTTCTTC.

This chain links TRBV24-1 with TRBJ1-2; TRBD1 aligns across 7 bases. Looked up from germline, CDR1 is KGHDR and CDR2 is SFDVKD. The CDR3 covers 15 residues. Losses at the gene ends were 2 bases for V and 5 bases for J; bases not matched to a gene: 7. The CDR3 DNA follows: TGTGCCACCAGTGATTCCGGGACAGAGGATTATGGCTACACCTTC. This translates into CATSDSGTEDYGYTF.

The rearrangement joins TRBV5-1 to TRBJ1-1; tentatively, D is TRBD1 (6 bases). This CDR3 region has 11 residues. V lost 2 bases and J 8 bases, leaving 7 bases between the germline ends. Per germline, CDR1 SGHRS and CDR2 YFSETQ. Here the CDR3 reads CASSFGTEAFF. CDR3 coding DNA: TGCGCCAGCAGCTTCGGGACAGAAGCTTTCTTT.

This chain connects TRBV20-1 to TRBJ2-7; a possible D gene is TRBD2 (6 bases). V lost 3 bases and J 3 bases, leaving 18 bases between the germline ends. Looked up from germline, CDR1 is DFQATT and CDR2 is SNEGSKA (reference sequence). The CDR3 runs 15 residues. The CDR3 DNA sequence: TGCAGTGCTAGTGGGGAGGCAGGGAATATCTACGAGCAGTACTTC. It yields the protein CSASGEAGNIYEQYF.